This is a list of T cell receptor beta chains from one sample in a study of cytomegalovirus exposure and HLA in healthy donors. Libraries were prepared by immunoSEQ multiplex PCR; TCRdb keeps only in-frame clonotypes and omits some of them. The sample holds under 150,000 clones, 81% seen once. Sequenced input: PBMCs. The receptors here all came from a man aged 18 to 30 in good health and CMV-seronegative. CDR3s include the opening cysteine and the closing phenylalanine or tryptophan. The D gene is left open where the match is weak. Clone size is not always given. Where it is, it says once, few, many or a class for expanded clones.

V	size	D	J	DNA	CDR3
TRBV5-6	NA	NA	TRBJ1-6	TGTGCCAGCAAGGGGACTGCCGTCTCCTATAATTCACCCCTCCACTTT	CASKGTAVSYNSPLHF
TRBV9	NA	TRBD1	TRBJ1-6	TGTGCCAGCAGCGTAGTACCGACAGGGTCGTTAGATAATTCACCCCTCCACTTT	CASSVVPTGSLDNSPLHF
TRBV5-4	NA	NA	TRBJ2-3	TGTGCCAGCAGCTCGACAGGAGACACAGATACGCAGTATTTT	CASSSTGDTDTQYF
TRBV6-5	NA	NA	TRBJ2-2	TGTGCCAGCAGAAGACAGTCCGCCGGGGAGCTGTTTTTT	CASRRQSAGELFF
TRBV5-6	NA	TRBD1	TRBJ1-5	TGTGCCAGCAGCTTGTGGACAGGTCGCAATCAGCCCCAGCATTTT	CASSLWTGRNQPQHF
TRBV29-1	NA	TRBD1	TRBJ1-4	TGCAGCGTTGCTTACAGGGGGACAGGCGGGATCATTAATGAAAAACTGTTTTTT	CSVAYRGTGGIINEKLFF
TRBV5-1	NA	TRBD1	TRBJ2-4	TGCGCCAGCAGCTCTCCTACTCGACAGGGTCAAGCAAACATTCAGTACTTC	CASSSPTRQGQANIQYF
TRBV7-8	NA	NA	TRBJ1-1	TGTGCCAGCAGCTTAGAGGGGACATCGAACACTGAAGCTTTCTTT	CASSLEGTSNTEAFF
TRBV2	NA	NA	TRBJ1-1	TGTGCCAGCAGTGAACCCGGGGACACTGAAGCTTTCTTT	CASSEPGDTEAFF
TRBV5-6	NA	TRBD1	TRBJ1-1	TGTGCCAGCAGCCCCGAGGCCGGGACAGGGGCTCTAGCGGGCCAAGCTTTCTTT	CASSPEAGTGALAGQAFF
TRBV11-3	few	NA	TRBJ2-3	TGTGCCAGCAGCCTTGGCGCTAGCGGCACAGATACGCAGTATTTT	CASSLGASGTDTQYF
TRBV30	NA	TRBD1	TRBJ1-5	TGTGCCTGGAGTCCACAGGGGAATCAGCCCCAGCATTTT	CAWSPQGNQPQHF
TRBV9	NA	TRBD1	TRBJ2-2	TGTGCCAGCAGCGCCGTGCAGGGGGCTGCCGGGGAGCTGTTTTTT	CASSAVQGAAGELFF
TRBV10-3	few	NA	TRBJ2-7	TGTGCCTCAGCCGCAGGGGCCTCGGGAGAGCAGTACTTC	CASAAGASGEQYF
TRBV7-9	NA	NA	TRBJ1-1	TGTGCCAGCAGCTTAGACAAGAACACTGAAGCTTTCTTT	CASSLDKNTEAFF
TRBV13	NA	NA	TRBJ1-2	TGTGCCAGCAGCCGAGGGGGTGGTGGCTACACCTTC	CASSRGGGGYTF
TRBV27	NA	TRBD1	TRBJ1-1	TGTGCCAGCAGTTTGAGGGACAGGCCGAACACTGAAGCTTTCTTT	CASSLRDRPNTEAFF
TRBV2	NA	TRBD1	TRBJ1-2	TGTGCCAGCAGCGGGACAGGAGTCAATGGCTACACCTTC	CASSGTGVNGYTF
TRBV7-2	few	NA	TRBJ2-7	TGTGCCAGCAGCTTCTCAGGGTCCTACGAGCAGTACTTC	CASSFSGSYEQYF
TRBV28	NA	TRBD2	TRBJ2-3	TGTGCCAGCGCGGGGGGGCTCGATACGCAGTATTTT	CASAGGLDTQYF
TRBV5-1	NA	TRBD1	TRBJ2-7	TGCGCCAGCAGCCCCCGAGGACAAGGGGGCCACGAGCAGTACTTC	CASSPRGQGGHEQYF
TRBV7-9	NA	TRBD1	TRBJ2-1	TGTGCCAGCAGCTTGACAGGGGACTACAATGAGCAGTTCTTC	CASSLTGDYNEQFF
TRBV7-9	few	TRBD2	TRBJ2-7	TGTGCCGGCGGGACTAGCGACGAGCAGTACTTC	CAGGTSDEQYF
TRBV11-2	few	NA	TRBJ2-1	TGTGCCAGCAGCTTAGAGCGTCCGGAGAGGATATATGAGCAGTTCTTC	CASSLERPERIYEQFF
TRBV5-1	NA	TRBD1	TRBJ1-2	TGCGCCAGCAGCTTGGCAGGGGGCAGGGATGGCTACACCTTC	CASSLAGGRDGYTF
TRBV5-6	NA	TRBD1	TRBJ1-1	TGTGCCAGCAGCGCCGTCGACAGGGTCACTGAAGCTTTCTTT	CASSAVDRVTEAFF
TRBV7-3	NA	TRBD2	TRBJ2-1	TGTGCCAGCAGCCCCGGGACTAGCGGGGCGGTCTACAATGAGCAGTTCTTC	CASSPGTSGAVYNEQFF
TRBV9	NA	TRBD1	TRBJ1-2	TGTGCCAGCAGCGTAGGTAGGGGGCGCAGTAAAGGCTACACCTTC	CASSVGRGRSKGYTF
TRBV15	NA	NA	TRBJ1-1	TGTGCCACCAGCAGAGATCCGCGGTCGGACACTGAAGCTTTCTTT	CATSRDPRSDTEAFF
TRBV28	NA	NA	TRBJ2-1	TGTGCCAGCAGTTTGGGGGGTCGGAATGAGCAGTTCTTC	CASSLGGRNEQFF
TRBV5-6	NA	TRBD1	TRBJ1-5	TGTGCCAGCAGTACAGGGACAGGTCAGCCCCAGCATTTT	CASSTGTGQPQHF
TRBV5-1	NA	TRBD1	TRBJ2-2	TGCGCCAGCAGCGCGACCGGGACAGGGGCCGGGGAGCTGTTTTTT	CASSATGTGAGELFF
TRBV18	NA	NA	TRBJ1-2	TGTGCCAGCTCATCCGAAAGGATGAGGAGTGATGGCTACACCTTC	CASSSERMRSDGYTF
TRBV28	few	NA	TRBJ2-7	TGTGCCAGCAGTTTATCAGGGGATGTGTACGAGCAGTACTTC	CASSLSGDVYEQYF
TRBV28	NA	TRBD1	TRBJ2-7	TGTGCCAGCAGCCTAGACAGGGGTATTCCCTACGAGCAGTACTTC	CASSLDRGIPYEQYF
TRBV5-6	few	NA	TRBJ1-5	TGTGCCAGCAGCCGCGGGACCCAAAGGTTCCAGCCCCAGCATTTT	CASSRGTQRFQPQHF
TRBV5-1	NA	NA	TRBJ2-3	TGCGCCAGCAGCTTGTCTCCGGGAGATACGCAGTATTTT	CASSLSPGDTQYF
TRBV6-5	NA	TRBD2	TRBJ2-1	TGTGCTACGGGTTTTAGCGGGGGGGGTATTAATGAGCAGTTCTTC	CATGFSGGGINEQFF
TRBV30	few	NA	TRBJ1-4	TGTGCCTGGGCCAGTACAGAACTTAATGAAAAACTGTTTTTT	CAWASTELNEKLFF
TRBV7-8	NA	TRBD1	TRBJ1-2	TGTGCCAGCAGCCCGGGACAGCGGGTCTATGGCTACACCTTC	CASSPGQRVYGYTF
TRBV28	NA	NA	TRBJ1-2	TGTGCCAGCAGTCCACAGGGAATCTATGGCTACACCTTC	CASSPQGIYGYTF
TRBV27	NA	NA	TRBJ2-1	TGTGCCAGCAGTTACGGTACGGGGATATATGAGCAGTTCTTC	CASSYGTGIYEQFF
TRBV19	NA	NA	TRBJ1-3	TGTGCCAGTAGTATAACAGGAAACACCATATATTTT	CASSITGNTIYF
TRBV7-6	NA	TRBD1	TRBJ2-3	TGTGCCAGCAGCTTAAGGGACAGGCACACAGATACGCAGTATTTT	CASSLRDRHTDTQYF
TRBV9	NA	TRBD1	TRBJ1-3	TGTGCCAGCAGCTCCACAGGGGGCTCTGGAAACACCATATATTTT	CASSSTGGSGNTIYF
TRBV18	few	TRBD1	TRBJ1-6	TGTGCCAGCTCAATGACCGACAGGGGTAATTCACCCCTCCACTTT	CASSMTDRGNSPLHF
TRBV7-9	NA	TRBD1	TRBJ1-5	TGTGCCAGCAGCCAAACCGGACAGGCAGTTCAGCCCCAGCATTTT	CASSQTGQAVQPQHF
TRBV19	NA	TRBD1	TRBJ1-6	TGTGCCAGTACTCCCCTCCCGGGACAGGCAAATTCACCCCTCCACTTT	CASTPLPGQANSPLHF